This TCR beta chain is from a study of metastatic and nonmetastatic thyroid tumors. At the level of the study: Peripheral blood and tumor or nodule samples from malignant and benign thyroid patients were compared.

The CDR3 contains 13 residues. Germline V gives CDR1 SGHTA, CDR2 FQGNSA. V gave up 6 bases and J gave up 6 bases; unmatched junction bases: 4. As concerns this clone: The antigen is unknown.

There were no patients who had received any treatment before thyroid surgery. Study outcomes and limitations: Benign nodules were reported to have significantly lower TCR beta diversity than malignant thyroid tumors, in blood and tumor.

Original processing methods: Construction of a distant-metastasis classifier for papillary thyroid cancer relied on CDR3 differences across clinicopathological groups. TCRdb re-analyzed the PCR reads through MiXCR. The V and J calls shown here were made by TCRdb, not taken from the authors' results. In the table there are some 29,000 clones, roughly 3.5% of which are singletons. The origin of this receptor is a male donor with papillary thyroid cancer or a benign thyroid nodule (not recorded which). Some clones in this sample may be carry-over from other donors' samples. This chain joins TRBV7-2 and TRBJ1-3, with TRBD1 matching 8 bases. Input material: blood. This CDR3 reads CASSPTGENTIYF. Here the CDR3 DNA reads TGTGCCAGCAGTCCGACAGGGGAAAACACCATATATTTT.